These T cell receptor beta chains were read from a single sample in a study of blood T cell repertoires in COVID-19. The data were produced by immunoSEQ multiplex PCR, yet TCRdb's version contains in-frame clones alone and is incomplete. The profile shows some 100,000 clones, around four fifths of them singletons. Sequenced material: peripheral blood. The source of these receptors is a woman in her 70s with acute or convalescent COVID-19. Each CDR3 is given with its conserved first and last residue. The D gene is left open where the match is weak. Only some rows state a clone size, as once, few, many or a class for expanded clones.

J gene	V gene	clone size	D gene	CDR3 protein	CDR3 DNA
TRBJ2-3	TRBV27	.	TRBD2	CASSSRLAGDPDTQYF	TGTGCCAGCAGTTCAAGACTAGCGGGGGACCCAGATACGCAGTATTTT
TRBJ2-3	TRBV7-9	.	.	CASSLGVSTDTQYF	TGTGCCAGCAGCTTAGGAGTTAGCACAGATACGCAGTATTTT
TRBJ2-1	TRBV20-1	.	TRBD1	CSAYRGNEQFF	TGCAGTGCATACAGGGGAAATGAGCAGTTCTTC
TRBJ1-1	TRBV11-2	.	.	CASSFPGMGATEAFF	TGTGCCAGCAGCTTCCCGGGGATGGGTGCAACTGAAGCTTTCTTT
TRBJ2-7	TRBV2	.	TRBD2	CASSPRLAGTYEQYF	TGTGCCAGCAGCCCAAGACTAGCGGGGACCTACGAGCAGTACTTC
TRBJ2-3	TRBV10-3	.	TRBD2	CAIRAGTSGGDTQYF	TGTGCCATCAGGGCGGGGACTAGCGGGGGAGATACGCAGTATTTT
TRBJ2-5	TRBV7-2	.	TRBD1	CASSLGTGNQETQYF	TGTGCCAGCAGCTTAGGGACAGGGAACCAAGAGACCCAGTACTTC
TRBJ1-4	TRBV19	.	.	CASAAGPNEKLFF	TGTGCCAGCGCGGCAGGGCCTAATGAAAAACTGTTTTTT
TRBJ2-7	TRBV10-2	.	.	CASADGTQEVYEQYF	TGCGCCAGCGCCGACGGGACACAGGAGGTATACGAGCAGTACTTC
TRBJ1-2	TRBV5-1	.	TRBD1	CASSRDSPERGYTF	TGCGCCAGCAGCCGGGACAGCCCCGAGAGGGGCTACACCTTC
TRBJ2-7	TRBV5-1	.	.	CASSSTTGFAYEQYF	TGCGCCAGCAGCTCAACGACAGGATTCGCCTACGAGCAGTACTTC
TRBJ1-1	TRBV5-1	.	.	CASSPAEGMNTEAFF	TGCGCCAGCAGCCCGGCGGAGGGGATGAACACTGAAGCTTTCTTT
TRBJ1-1	TRBV5-3	.	.	CARSLRSSGNTEAFF	TGTGCCAGAAGCTTGAGGTCGTCGGGGAACACTGAAGCTTTCTTT
TRBJ2-7	TRBV5-5	.	.	CASSLAVQGQEQYF	TGTGCCAGCAGCTTGGCCGTACAGGGCCAAGAGCAGTACTTC
TRBJ2-5	TRBV4-1	few	.	CASSQDGEPLRETQYF	TGCGCCAGCAGCCAAGATGGGGAGCCTTTGAGGGAGACCCAGTACTTC
TRBJ2-1	TRBV25-1	.	TRBD2	CASRGTSGGLGGKRVFF	TGTGCCAGCAGGGGGACTAGCGGGGGCTTGGGGGGAAAAAGAGTGTTCTTC
TRBJ2-3	TRBV6-5	.	.	CASSDRTTSTDTQYF	TGTGCCAGCAGCGACAGGACCACTAGCACAGATACGCAGTATTTT
TRBJ2-6	TRBV6-2/TRBV6-3	.	.	CASSLTARGSGANVLTF	TGTGCCAGCAGTCTCACCGCAAGGGGGTCTGGGGCCAACGTCCTGACTTTC
TRBJ2-1	TRBV27	.	.	CASSLRDKTYNEQFF	TGTGCCAGCAGTTTAAGGGACAAGACCTACAATGAGCAGTTCTTC
TRBJ2-1	TRBV29-1	once	TRBD1	CSAGQGADRGEQFF	TGCAGCGCGGGACAGGGGGCGGATCGGGGAGAGCAGTTCTTC
TRBJ1-5	TRBV2	.	.	CASSETGQPNQPQHF	TGTGCCAGCAGTGAAACCGGACAGCCCAATCAGCCCCAGCATTTT
TRBJ2-3	TRBV7-2	few	TRBD2	CASRSRTSTTDTQYF	TGTGCCAGCAGGAGCCGGACTAGCACCACAGATACGCAGTATTTT
TRBJ1-1	TRBV6-5	.	TRBD1	CASSSYRGPPEREAFF	TGTGCCAGCAGTTCCTACAGGGGGCCTCCCGAACGGGAAGCTTTCTTT
TRBJ2-1	TRBV5-1	.	.	CASSLELGASYNEQFF	TGCGCCAGCAGCTTGGAATTGGGGGCAAGCTACAATGAGCAGTTCTTC
TRBJ2-1	TRBV7-2	.	.	CASSLFNNEQFF	TGTGCCAGCAGCTTATTTAACAATGAGCAGTTCTTC
TRBJ2-5	TRBV6-5	.	TRBD2	CASGRGGETQYF	TGTGCCAGCGGACGGGGGGGAGAGACCCAGTACTTC
TRBJ1-1	TRBV5-1	.	.	CASSLVQGAYTEAFF	TGCGCCAGCAGCTTGGTCCAGGGCGCTTACACTGAAGCTTTCTTT
TRBJ1-1	TRBV3-1/TRBV3-2	.	TRBD1	CASSQEQGSTEAFF	TGTGCCAGCAGCCAAGAACAGGGGAGCACTGAAGCTTTCTTT
TRBJ1-4	TRBV19	.	TRBD1	CASSIRGTENEKLFF	TGTGCCAGTAGTATCAGGGGGACAGAGAATGAAAAACTGTTTTTT
TRBJ1-5	TRBV4-2	.	TRBD1	CASSQDIFGTGEVMDQPQHF	TGTGCCAGCAGCCAAGATATTTTTGGGACAGGGGAAGTAATGGATCAGCCCCAGCATTTT
TRBJ1-1	TRBV10-3	.	.	CAISESDGLNTEAFF	TGTGCCATCAGTGAAAGCGACGGGTTGAACACTGAAGCTTTCTTT
TRBJ2-2	TRBV7-7	.	TRBD1	CASSQGTGHTGELFF	TGTGCCAGCAGCCAAGGGACAGGGCACACCGGGGAGCTGTTTTTT
TRBJ1-5	TRBV2	.	.	CASSSQGTGQPQHF	TGTGCCAGCAGTTCCCAGGGAACCGGCCAGCCCCAGCATTTT